Below, 27 T cell receptor beta chains from the same sample are listed, as sequenced in a study of blood T cell repertoires in COVID-19. Measured with immunoSEQ multiplex PCR; TCRdb has only the in-frame clones, and not every one. The sample lists some 85,000 clones, roughly 87% occurring once. Material for sequencing was peripheral blood. The receptors derive from a man in his fifties or sixties with acute or convalescent COVID-19.

The gene calls are TRBV19 and TRBJ1-6, with 9 bases matching TRBD1. Unmatched junction bases numbered 11, after V lost 6 bases and J lost 14 bases. CDR1 and CDR2 from the germline V gene are LNHDA and SQIVND (reference sequence). The CDR3 extends over 14 amino acids. The CDR3, as DNA: TGTGCCAGTAGCCCTCGGACAGGGGAAGGGGCCCTCCACTTT. Residues: CASSPRTGEGALHF.

The chain is built from TRBV7-9 and TRBJ1-4; 9 bases are shared with TRBD1. The CDR3 length is 16 residues. Trimming removed 1 base from V and 6 bases from J; junction bases left unmatched: 6. Germline loops: CDR1 SEHNR, CDR2 FQNEAQ (reference sequence). The CDR3 nucleotides read TGTGCCAGCAGCTTAGGATGGGGACAGGGAGATGAAAAACTGTTTTTT. Translation: CASSLGWGQGDEKLFF.

The rearrangement links TRBV4-1 to TRBJ1-4; 9 positions agree with TRBD1. Looked up from germline, CDR1 is MGHRA and CDR2 is YSYEKL. CDR3 length: 17 residues. V lost 3 bases to trimming and J lost 3 bases; unmatched junction nucleotides: 8. The chain's CDR3 is CASSHLTGGEANEKLFF. Here the CDR3 DNA reads TGCGCCAGCAGCCATTTAACAGGGGGCGAAGCTAATGAAAAACTGTTTTTT.

This chain joins TRBV9 and TRBJ1-2; D is unresolved. This CDR3 has 15 amino acids. Germline CDR1 and CDR2: SGDLS and YYNGEE. The V gene lost 1 base and the J gene lost 1 base, with 11 bases spanning the gap. The CDR3 spells CASSVNNGINYGYTF. CDR3 nucleotides: TGTGCCAGCAGCGTAAATAATGGCATTAACTATGGCTACACCTTC.

The chain links TRBV18 to TRBJ1-1; D is possibly TRBD1 (5 bases). The V gene lost 6 bases and the J gene lost 5 bases, with 13 bases spanning the gap. The CDR3 covers 13 residues. Germline V lookup: CDR1 KGHSH, CDR2 LQKENI. Here the CDR3 reads CASSGGIETEAFF. The CDR3 bases are TGTGCCAGCTCTGGGGGGATCGAGACTGAAGCTTTCTTT.

The chain links TRBV2 to TRBJ2-7; 11 bases fit TRBD1. CDR3 length: 13 amino acids. Germline trimming cut 7 bases from V and 6 bases from J; bases unmatched to any gene: 5. The germline gives CDR1 SNHLY, CDR2 FYNNEI. CDR3 protein: CASKDRGLSEQYV. The DNA for the CDR3 is TGTGCCAGCAAGGACAGGGGGCTAAGCGAGCAGTACGTC.

This clone appeared once. The CDR3 is CASSPGGLYGYTF. DNA for the CDR3: TGTGCCAGCAGTCCAGGGGGCCTCTATGGCTACACCTTC. This chain connects TRBV25-1 to TRBJ1-2; TRBD1 agrees at 8 bases. This CDR3 comprises 13 residues. The germline gives CDR1 MGHDK, CDR2 SYGVNS. V gave up 5 bases and J gave up 4 bases; unmatched junction bases: 3.

V and J are TRBV5-6 and TRBJ1-2; TRBD1 aligns across 7 bases. There are 14 residues in the CDR3. V shed 5 bases and J 4 bases; nucleotides not matched to a gene: 8. In germline, CDR1 is SGHDT, CDR2 YYEEEE. In DNA, the CDR3 is TGTGCCAGCAGAATGACAGGGCGGTCCTATGGCTACACCTTC. Translating gives CASRMTGRSYGYTF.

The chain couples TRBV15 to TRBJ1-2, with 11 bases identical to TRBD1. Germline loops: CDR1 LNHNV, CDR2 YYDKDF (reference sequence). The CDR3 sequence is 16 residues long. Trimming took 1 base from V and 8 from J; bases not matched to a gene: 9. The CDR3 DNA is TGTGCCACCAGCAGAGGAGGACAGGGGGCTTTCGACGGCTACACCTTC. It translates to CATSRGGQGAFDGYTF.

This clone was counted between two and nine times. This rearrangement joins TRBV7-9 to TRBJ2-3, with D hard to call. Germline assignment: CDR1 SEHNR and CDR2 FQNEAQ (reference sequence). Deletions cut 5 bases from V and 2 bases from J, with 5 bases between. The CDR3 loop spans 12 amino acids. The CDR3 DNA is TGTGCCAGCAGCGAGGTCACAGATACGCAGTATTTT. As protein: CASSEVTDTQYF.

CDR3 in DNA: TGTGCCAGCAGTTTGCCAACAGGGGCAAACGTGCGCGTC. Translation gives CASSLPTGANVRV. This rearrangement joins TRBV6-2 or TRBV6-3 to TRBJ2-7; 7 bases line up with TRBD1. Germline V gene lookup returns CDR1 MNHEY and CDR2 SVGEGT. This CDR3 contains 13 residues.

The V gene is TRBV5-1, the J gene TRBJ1-1; 8 bases are shared with TRBD1. V lost 5 bases to trimming and J lost 7 bases; unmatched junction nucleotides: 4. Germline loops: CDR1 SGHRS, CDR2 YFSETQ. The CDR3 has 12 residues. The CDR3, as DNA: TGCGCCAGCAGATATGACAGGGGTGAAGCTTTCTTT. Amino acids: CASRYDRGEAFF. Full variable domain (outside the CDR3, taken from reference TRBV5-1 and TRBJ1-1): KAGVTQTPRYLIKTRGQQVTLSCSPISGHRSVSWYQQTPGQGLQFLFEYFSETQRNKGNFPGRFSGRQFSNSRSEMNVSTLELGDSALYLCASRYDRGEAFFGQGTRLTVV.

For this clone: The same CDR3 arises from other DNA sequences in this sample as well. The chain is built from TRBV7-3 and TRBJ2-2; D possibly corresponds to TRBD2 (5 bases). Germline CDR1 and CDR2: SGHTA and FQGTGA. The CDR3 totals 15 residues. Between the trimmed V and J ends, which lost 1 base and 6 bases, there was a span of 12 bases. DNA of the CDR3: TGTGCCAGCAGCTTAAATCCCTCGGGGTCCGGGGAGCTGTTTTTT. Translating gives CASSLNPSGSGELFF. Variable domain in full (rest from reference TRBV7-3 and TRBJ2-2): GAGVSQTPSNKVTEKGKYVELRCDPISGHTALYWYRQSLGQGPEFLIYFQGTGAADDSGLPNDRFFAVRPEGSVSTLKIQRTERGDSAVYLCASSLNPSGSGELFFGEGSRLTVL.

This clone has only one observation. This chain joins TRBV28 and TRBJ1-6; 8 bases agree with TRBD1. The germline V gene encodes CDR1 MDHEN and CDR2 SYDVKM. This CDR3 is 18 amino acids long. V lost 3 bases, J lost 5 bases, and 12 bases stayed unmatched. CDR3 amino acids: CASSLAQGAFINNSPLHF. The CDR3 DNA reads as TGTGCCAGCAGTTTGGCGCAGGGGGCCTTCATCAATAATTCACCCCTCCACTTT.

The chain couples TRBV28 to TRBJ1-4; 8 positions match TRBD1. J lost 8 bases, V lost 6 bases, and 14 bases had no gene match. Germline V gives CDR1 MDHEN, CDR2 SYDVKM. The CDR3 extends over 16 amino acids. For the CDR3, the DNA is TGTGCCAGCAGCAAATACACCGGGACAGGAGGCGAAAAACTGTTTTTT. It yields the protein CASSKYTGTGGEKLFF. Variable domain in full (rest from reference TRBV28 and TRBJ1-4): DVKVTQSSRYLVKRTGEKVFLECVQDMDHENMFWYRQDPGLGLRLIYFSYDVKMKEKGDIPEGYSVSREKKERFSLILESASTNQTSMYLCASSKYTGTGGEKLFFGSGTQLSVL.

This clone was picked up a small number of times. V usage is TRBV19 and J usage is TRBJ1-5; 9 nucleotides line up with TRBD1. The CDR3 consists of 16 residues. Germline CDR1 and CDR2: LNHDA and SQIVND (reference sequence). Trimming took 5 bases from V and 1 from J; bases not matched to a gene: 6. The CDR3 loop is CASSLGTGWSNQPQHF. DNA of the CDR3: TGTGCCAGTAGTCTCGGGACAGGGTGGAGCAATCAGCCCCAGCATTTT.

The V and J genes are TRBV14 and TRBJ1-1; TRBD1 matches at 7 bases. The CDR3 extends over 15 amino acids. Germline values: CDR1 SGHDN, CDR2 FVKESK. Trimming removed 3 bases from V and 1 base from J; junction bases left unmatched: 5. CDR3 residues: CASSQNRGQNTEAFF. CDR3 DNA: TGTGCCAGCAGCCAGAACAGGGGTCAGAACACTGAAGCTTTCTTT.

This clone was observed a single time. The CDR3 spells CASSFREYTGELFF. CDR3 DNA: TGTGCCAGCAGCTTCAGGGAATACACCGGGGAGCTGTTTTTT. V gene TRBV13 combines with J gene TRBJ2-2; TRBD1 might be the D (5 bases). The CDR3 extends over 14 amino acids. The germline V gene encodes CDR1 PRHDT and CDR2 FYEKMQ (reference sequence). Trimming pared 3 bases from V and 3 bases from J, leaving 8 bases between.

This clone was picked up one time. V usage is TRBV9 and J usage is TRBJ2-7; 9 bases align to TRBD1. CDR3 length: 16 amino acids. Germline loops: CDR1 SGDLS, CDR2 YYNGEE. The V segment lost 4 bases and the J segment 0 bases; nucleotides outside the gene matches: 8. In DNA form, the CDR3 reads TGTGCCAGCAGCCCCTGGACAGGGGACCGCTCCTACGAGCAGTACTTC. It specifies CASSPWTGDRSYEQYF.

CDR3 residues: CASTVGLGQQETQYF. The CDR3 nucleotides read TGTGCCAGTACGGTCGGCCTGGGACAGCAAGAGACCCAGTACTTC. This rearrangement joins TRBV19 to TRBJ2-5; TRBD1 matches at 7 bases. The germline gives CDR1 LNHDA, CDR2 SQIVND (reference sequence). CDR3 length: 15 residues. The junction had 10 bases not matched to a gene; V was cut back by 7 bases and J by 2 bases.

The V call is TRBV6-5, the J call TRBJ2-7, with D uncertain. The V end lost 4 bases, the J end lost 3 bases, and 4 bases lay between the germline ends. This CDR3 is 11 amino acids long. Germline CDR1 reads MNHEY; CDR2 reads SVGAGI. CDR3 bases: TGTGCCAGCAGTTCACTCTACGAGCAGTACGTC. This translates into CASSSLYEQYV.

This chain uses TRBV3-1 (or the pseudogene TRBV3-2) with TRBJ2-2; D is undetermined. Trimming removed 3 bases from V and 4 bases from J, with 3 bases in between. Germline-derived CDR1 and CDR2 are LGHDT and YNNKEL (reference sequence). The CDR3 consists of 12 residues. DNA of the CDR3: TGTGCCAGCAGCCAGGCCACCGGGGAGCTGTTTTTT. This sequence encodes CASSQATGELFF.

This chain links TRBV6-6 with TRBJ2-1; TRBD1 matches 9 bases. CDR1 and CDR2 (germline): MNHNY, SVGAGI (reference sequence). J lost 13 bases, V lost 2 bases, and 12 bases had no gene match. This CDR3 is 15 amino acids long. This CDR3 reads CASSYKTTGGPSQFF. Written as DNA, the CDR3 is TGTGCCAGCAGTTACAAAACCACAGGGGGCCCAAGTCAGTTCTTC.

The chain joins TRBV6-4 to TRBJ2-2; perhaps TRBD2 as D (6 bases). Germline values: CDR1 MRHNA, CDR2 SNTAGT. The germline V and J ends were trimmed by 4 bases and 3 bases, with 9 bases remaining between them. The CDR3 contains 14 residues. CDR3 DNA: TGTGCCAGCAGTGGGGACTTCTACACCGGGGAGCTGTTTTTT. It is translated as CASSGDFYTGELFF.

V and J are TRBV12-3 or TRBV12-4 and TRBJ2-5, with 7 bases aligning to TRBD1. With 6 bases clipped from V and 4 bases from J, the junction kept 5 bases outside the gene matches. The CDR3 spans 13 residues. CDR3 loop: CASSRTGLETQYF. The CDR3 region has the DNA TGTGCCAGCAGCCGGACAGGATTAGAGACCCAGTACTTC.

The gene calls are TRBV5-6 and TRBJ1-5; possible D gene TRBD1, 6 bases. V was pared by 0 bases and J by 7 bases, with 11 bases between. This CDR3 spans 14 amino acids. Looked up from germline, CDR1 is SGHDT and CDR2 is YYEEEE. The CDR3 nucleotides are TGTGCCAGCAGCTTGGCTACAGGGAGACAGCCCCAGCATTTT. Amino acids: CASSLATGRQPQHF.

This clone was observed once. The CDR3 DNA follows: TGCGCCAGCAGCTGGGACAGGGGGCCGGGGAATGAAAAACTGTTTTTT. Its translation is CASSWDRGPGNEKLFF. V and J are TRBV5-1 and TRBJ1-4; TRBD1 matches 12 bases. V was clipped by 3 bases and J by 5 bases; unmatched bases: 5. The CDR3 contains 16 residues. Germline V gene sequence: CDR1 SGHRS, CDR2 YFSETQ.